This T cell receptor (beta chain) comes out of a study of blood T cells in healthy people across ages. With 0 bases removed from V and 2 bases from J, the gap between germline ends came to 7 bases. Looked up from germline, CDR1 is LGHNA and CDR2 is YNFKEQ. The CDR3 extends over 14 amino acids. Using a J-beta primer mix together with a sample-barcoded 5' primer, a second PCR was run for roughly 7 to 12 cycles. Tagging of each cDNA molecule was performed by a template-switch adaptor with 12 random nucleotides. TCRdb reprocessed the 5' RACE reads with MiXCR, giving one entry per CDR3 protein. The sample yields over a million distinct CDR3 sequences, about 23% seen once. In addition, the sample was reused for a study of T cells of mothers and their children.

This receptor was obtained from a girl aged 2-10 years in good health. Sequenced material: blood. The genes are TRBV4-2 and TRBJ2-5; D unclear. DNA for the CDR3: TGTGCCAGCAGCCAAGACAGGAGACAAGAGACCCAGTACTTC. Translating it yields CASSQDRRQETQYF.